This T cell receptor beta chain was recorded in a study of T-cell memory formation after mild COVID-19. Study-wide background: The study found TCR clusters largely donor specific. Findings of the study overall: Unconfirmed was the SARS-CoV-2 specificity of second-wave clones that peaked on day 37. Clones that contracted from day 15 to 85 were balanced CD4/CD8, while later expanders leaned CD4+.

The sample holds a few counts of this clonotype. The antigen is unknown. CDR3 length equals 17 residues. The ends lost 0 bases at V and 2 bases at J; junction bases unmatched: 10. CDR1 SGDLS and CDR2 YYNGEE come from the germline V gene. TCRdb reprocessed the 5' RACE reads via MiXCR and lists one record per CDR3 protein. The sample lists under 300,000 distinct CDR3 sequences, 7.5% to 9.5% occurring once. The receptor's source is a man aged 18 to 29 who had mild COVID-19 (a few samples of this study predate the infection). Cell type and time point are not known. V is TRBV9 and J is TRBJ1-2, with TRBD1 identical over 7 bases. The sequenced material came from PBMCs or a T cell subset sorted from them (not recorded which). The CDR3 bases are TGTGCCAGCAGCGTAGGTCTGGGGAGGGACAGAAACTATGGCTACACCTTC. Translated, it gives CASSVGLGRDRNYGYTF.